This entry features one T cell receptor beta chain sequence. This clone's antigen is unknown. Per-base qualities were not stored, and no clone one base away is much larger. To prepare the library, the immunoSEQ multiplex PCR assay was applied. For most patients, genomic DNA was isolated using the Qiagen DNeasy Blood and Tissue Kit and was shipped frozen to Adaptive Biotechnologies for TCR sequencing. Adaptive Biotechnologies carried out high-throughput TCR-beta CDR3 sequencing of genomic DNA for most patients. The authors processed their data as follows. TCR sequencing data for approximately 19 patients were retrieved from Adaptive's ImmunoSEQ software; three other patients were processed with MiXCR and VDJtools. CD4 versus CD8 sorting errors were corrected by removing sequences found in both subsets at a frequency ratio below 5:1. CDR3 nucleotide sequences shared between donor and recipient were removed because their origin could not be assigned. Alloreactive clones required at least 2-fold expansion over unstimulated cells and minimum CFSE-low frequency of 0.002% (template counts) or 0.001% (read counts). Mappable clones were those detected in sequenced pre-transplant spleen, lymph node, or MLR CFSE-low populations of the donor or recipient. The cumulative frequency of alloreactive clones was calculated as a percentage of all sequences, weighted by copy number. Not all clones reach the TCRdb copy of this immuneACCESS table, which keeps in-frame sequences only. Checked studies attribute under half of the gap to unresolved V genes and leave the rest unexplained. The D gene and trimming were derived from the DNA, and the V and J assignments and clone size from that table. The sample table records more than 95,000 clones; 93% of these occur just once. Of the sample, approximately 1% falls within the top ten clones.

V is pared back by 5 bases and J by 9 bases, with 10 bases lying between the germline termini. Taken from cysteine to phenylalanine, the CDR3 has 11 residues. Left in the record is the CDR3 DNA by itself, 33 bases read in frame from the first base. Via the germline V gene, CDR1 is SGHVS and CDR2 FNYEAQ. Interpreted using the paper, the time point label stands for: cells obtained before transplantation from donor or recipient. CD3+CD4+ and CD3+CD8+ populations were FACS-sorted from unstimulated pre-transplant donor and recipient cells taken from spleen or lymph nodes. The source of the sample is a study of graft-versus-host responses after intestinal transplantation (dated by TCRdb to the early 2020s). With respect to the entire study: The transplants that recipients got were multivisceral, liver-intestinal, or isolated intestinal. Anti-thymocyte globulin induction was given to all recipients, followed by maintenance tacrolimus and steroids for approximately 3 years. The cohort enrolled under 30 intestinal transplant recipients, one of whom was a retransplant, and 3 patients without pretransplant specimens were excluded. Donor T cell macrochimerism was defined as a peak of at least 4% donor T cells among recipient peripheral blood mononuclear cells. Bulk TCR-beta CDR3 sequencing was used to track graft-versus-host and host-versus-graft alloreactive T cell clones in the graft, circulation and bone marrow after intestinal transplantation. Samples from a few later patients were sequenced in-house on an Illumina MiSeq with MiXCR processing rather than by the commercial service. Alloreactive clones were identified by sequencing pre-transplant mixed lymphocyte reaction products and comparing them with unstimulated pre-transplant donor and recipient T cells.

The paper as a whole reports these results and caveats: Patients with donor T cell macrochimerism had high GvH to HvG T cell clonal ratios in their allografts. The conclusions were limited by the relatively low number and heterogeneity of the intestinal transplant patients. GvH clones were detected in recipient bone marrow, and some appeared earlier in ileal mucosa or blood, consistent with an intestinal mucosal origin. Early after transplant, peak levels of circulating GvH clones were found to be associated with declines in HvG clones.

This TCR derives from a human donor who received an intestinal transplant. The rearrangement combines TRBV7-6 with TRBJ1-1; a tentative D match to TRBD1 spans 6 bases. Here the sequenced sample was unstimulated CD8+ T cells sorted from spleen or lymph node cells, taken before intestinal transplant. The CDR3 reads as follows: CASSDGQKAFF. The nucleotides read TGTGCCAGCAGCGACGGACAGAAAGCTTTCTTT.